The 32 T cell receptor beta chains reported below all come from one sample, sequenced in a study of CD8+CD57+ T cells in acquired aplastic anemia. The patients chosen for sequencing had shown expansion of CD8+CD57+ cells (detected by flow cytometry). Genomic DNA provided the template from which TCR beta VDJ and CDR3 profiles were obtained. Using its own MiXCR run on the reads, TCRdb lists one record per CDR3 protein. The sample yields just over 200,000 distinct CDR3 sequences, about 62% seen once. The sequenced sample was sorted CD4+, CD8+, or CD8+CD57+ T cells (not recorded which) from PBMCs. All receptors come from a human donor with aplastic anemia.

This clonotype was found many times. The chain couples TRBV12-3 or TRBV12-4 to TRBJ2-7; 9 bases are a match to TRBD1. The CDR3 is made up of 15 amino acids. J was trimmed by 4 bases and V by 6 bases; bases with no gene match: 10. In DNA, the CDR3 is TGTGCCAGCAGGGGAGCCGGGACAGGGTCTTACGAGCAGTACTTC. It is translated as CASRGAGTGSYEQYF.

The CDR3 protein is CATSRALPDEQYF. The CDR3 DNA sequence: TGTGCCACCAGCAGAGCCCTACCGGACGAGCAGTACTTC. The gene calls are TRBV15 and TRBJ2-7; D uncertain. The CDR3 is 13 amino acids. V gave up 1 base and J gave up 5 bases, with 9 bases separating them. Germline V gives CDR1 LNHNV, CDR2 YYDKDF (reference sequence).

V is TRBV7-2 and J is TRBJ2-3; 7 bases line up with TRBD2. Per germline, CDR1 SGHTA and CDR2 FQGNSA. J lost 0 bases, V lost 2 bases, and 14 bases had no gene match. The CDR3 has 19 amino acids. CDR3 coding DNA: TGTGCCAGCAGCTTAACGGCGCTTCCCCTGCGGGGGAGCACAGATACGCAGTATTTT. It codes for CASSLTALPLRGSTDTQYF. Looking up the rest from reference TRBV7-2 and TRBJ2-3 gives the full variable domain: GAGVSQSPSNKVTEKGKDVELRCDPISGHTALYWYRQSLGQGLEFLIYFQGNSAPDKSGLPSDRFSAERTGGSVSTLTIQRTQQEDSAVYLCASSLTALPLRGSTDTQYFGPGTRLTVL.

J is TRBJ2-7 and V is TRBV5-1, with 9 bases that match TRBD1. The CDR3 is 15 residues long. V gave up 0 bases and J gave up 4 bases; unmatched junction bases: 5. Germline CDR1 SGHRS, CDR2 YFSETQ. CDR3 sequence reads: CASSLAGQGLYEQYF. The CDR3 DNA reads as TGCGCCAGCAGCTTGGCGGGACAGGGCCTATACGAGCAGTACTTC. The full variable domain, with the rest looked up from reference TRBV5-1 and TRBJ2-7, is KAGVTQTPRYLIKTRGQQVTLSCSPISGHRSVSWYQQTPGQGLQFLFEYFSETQRNKGNFPGRFSGRQFSNSRSEMNVSTLELGDSALYLCASSLAGQGLYEQYFGPGTRLTVT.

For this clonotype: Relative to the germline gene, one junction end is altered; a read error may explain this. The gene calls are TRBV2 and TRBJ1-1; D is unresolved. The V gene's germline CDR1 is SNHLY and CDR2 FYNNEI. The CDR3 has 11 residues. CDR3 coding DNA: TGTGCCATCTTCACGAACGCTGAAGCTTTCTTT. The encoded protein is CAIFTNAEAFF.

The CDR3 DNA reads as TGTGCCACCAGCAGAGTCGATCTGTCCGATGAGCAGTTCTTC. Its protein product is CATSRVDLSDEQFF. The chain uses TRBV15 and TRBJ2-1; D gene ambiguous. Germline V CDR1 and CDR2: LNHNV, YYDKDF (reference sequence). V shed 1 base and J shed 8 bases, with 12 bases lying between them. The CDR3 extends over 14 amino acids.

This clonotype was counted ten times or more. This chain joins TRBV27 and TRBJ2-7, with TRBD2 matching over 9 bases. Trimming at V came to 2 bases and at J to 3 bases, leaving 2 bases not matched to a gene. The CDR3 extends over 14 amino acids. CDR1 and CDR2 from the germline V gene are MNHEY and SMNVEV (reference sequence). The CDR3 DNA follows: TGTGCCAGCAGTTTAGGTAGCGGGGGCTACGAGCAGTACTTC. As protein: CASSLGSGGYEQYF.

The V and J genes are TRBV6-5 and TRBJ2-1; perhaps TRBD2 as D (7 bases). Germline lookup yields CDR1 MNHEY and CDR2 SVGAGI. V shed 6 bases and J shed 10 bases, with 25 bases lying between them. This CDR3 contains 16 residues. The DNA of the CDR3 is TGTGCCAGCAGGCTACAGGGTCTGGGGGGGAACTACGAGCAGTTCTTC. Its protein product is CASRLQGLGGNYEQFF.

This chain joins TRBV6-4 and TRBJ2-1, with 10 bases lining up with TRBD2. The CDR3 is 14 residues long. CDR1 and CDR2 (germline): MRHNA, SNTAGT. V lost 3 bases and J lost 7; bases outside the gene matches: 3. The CDR3 loop reads CASSESGGANEQFF. The CDR3 DNA sequence: TGTGCCAGCAGTGAGAGCGGGGGGGCTAATGAGCAGTTCTTC.

The rearrangement uses TRBV19 and TRBJ1-6; 7 positions agree with TRBD1. Trimming took 6 bases from V and 9 from J; bases not matched to a gene: 8. Germline V CDR1 and CDR2: LNHDA, SQIVND (reference sequence). The CDR3 consists of 14 residues. As DNA, the CDR3 is TGTGCCAGTAGACCCGACAGGGCGAGTTCACCCCTCCACTTT. Amino acid sequence: CASRPDRASSPLHF.

The chain uses TRBV20-1 and TRBJ2-3; 10 nucleotides line up with TRBD1. CDR3 length: 16 amino acids. Trimming removed 3 bases from V and 1 base from J; junction bases left unmatched: 7. Germline values: CDR1 DFQATT, CDR2 SNEGSKA (reference sequence). This CDR3 reads CSARGTGVFGTDTQYF. The CDR3 region has the DNA TGCAGTGCTAGGGGGACAGGGGTTTTTGGCACAGATACGCAGTATTTT.

The chain combines TRBV19 with TRBJ1-2; D is possibly TRBD1 (5 bases). Germline V CDR1 and CDR2: LNHDA, SQIVND (reference sequence). Trimming removed 5 bases at V and 0 bases at J, with 13 bases between. The CDR3 runs 15 residues. DNA of the CDR3: TGTGCCAGTAGTCTCCGACAGCTCGCTAACTATGGCTACACCTTC. Residues: CASSLRQLANYGYTF.

Remarks on this clonotype: At one end, the junction sequence differs from germline, possibly due to a read error. This sequence joins TRBV7-7 and TRBJ2-7, with 7 bases lining up with TRBD2. There are 13 residues in the CDR3. The germline gives CDR1 SSHAT, CDR2 FNYEAQ (reference sequence). CDR3 sequence reads: CASSPGPGGEQYF. For the CDR3, the DNA is TGTGCTAGCAGCCCCGGGCCGGGAGGTGAGCAGTACTTC.

The rearrangement links TRBV7-9 to TRBJ2-3; D may be TRBD1 or TRBD2 (5 bases each). Germline CDR1 reads SEHNR; CDR2 reads FQNEAQ (reference sequence). V lost 5 bases and J 8 bases, leaving 11 bases between the germline ends. This CDR3 is built from 12 residues. CDR3 region: CASSTGTGTQYF. As DNA, the CDR3 is TGTGCCAGCAGCACGGGGACCGGTACGCAGTATTTT.

This chain joins TRBV25-1 and TRBJ2-7, with 12 nucleotides matching TRBD2. Germline CDR1 and CDR2: MGHDK and SYGVNS. V trimming: 6 bases; J trimming: 5 bases; junction bases outside the gene matches: 8. The CDR3 loop spans 15 amino acids. The DNA for the CDR3 is TGTGCCAGCAGGGCGACTAGCGGGAGAATCGACGAGCAGTACTTC. Protein product: CASRATSGRIDEQYF.

The rearrangement links TRBV19 to TRBJ1-6; no clear D gene. CDR3 length equals 15 residues. V was cut by 5 bases and J by 6 bases, with 14 bases left in between. The germline V gene encodes CDR1 LNHDA and CDR2 SQIVND (reference sequence). The CDR3 DNA is TGTGCCAGTAGTCTTCGGCAGCCAAGTAATTCACCCCTCCACTTT. Its translation: CASSLRQPSNSPLHF.

The chain couples TRBV7-8 to TRBJ2-3, with D maybe TRBD2 (6 bases). Looked up from germline, CDR1 is SGHVS and CDR2 is FQNEAQ. V lost 5 bases, J lost 0 bases, and 9 bases lay in between. CDR3 length: 14 residues. CDR3 sequence: CASSGGSSTDTQYF. CDR3 sequence (DNA): TGTGCCAGCAGCGGGGGGTCTAGCACAGATACGCAGTATTTT.

The chain uses TRBV5-1 and TRBJ1-1, with 8 bases fitting TRBD1. Trimming cost V 0 bases and J 3 bases; bases outside gene matches: 19. The CDR3 contains 20 residues. The germline V gene encodes CDR1 SGHRS and CDR2 YFSETQ. The CDR3: CASSLAQGDRGYRRDTEAFF. In nucleotides, the CDR3 is TGCGCCAGCAGCTTGGCCCAAGGTGACAGGGGCTACCGTAGGGACACTGAAGCTTTCTTT.

V is TRBV20-1 and J is TRBJ2-7, with D possibly being TRBD2 (6 bases). The ends were cut back, 2 bases at V and 5 bases at J, with 13 bases in the middle. The germline V gene encodes CDR1 DFQATT and CDR2 SNEGSKA (reference sequence). The CDR3 runs 13 residues. Written as DNA, the CDR3 is TGCAGTGCTAGAAACCGGGAGACCCACGAGCAGTACTTC. Translated, it gives CSARNRETHEQYF.

This chain uses TRBV12-3 or TRBV12-4 with TRBJ1-2; D possibly corresponds to TRBD1 (5 bases). The CDR3 length is 14 residues. The V end lost 5 bases, the J end lost 4 bases, and 14 bases lay between the germline ends. CDR3 DNA: TGTGCCAGCAGTCCGCCGGGGGGGATCTATGGCTACACCTTC. It yields the protein CASSPPGGIYGYTF.

The gene calls are TRBV20-1 and TRBJ2-5; weak D call: TRBD2 (6 bases). The closer fit of TRBJ2-7 to the DNA end suggests the J call may be wrong. The germline V gene has CDR1 DFQATT and CDR2 SNEGSKA (reference sequence). The CDR3 covers 13 residues. CDR3: CSAREGGDYEQYF. The CDR3 DNA reads TGCAGTGCTAGAGAGGGGGGTGACTACGAGCAGTACTTC.

This chain uses TRBV6-5 with TRBJ2-3; D may be TRBD1 or TRBD2 (5 bases each). The CDR3 consists of 13 residues. V dropped 8 bases and J dropped 3 bases, with 12 bases sitting between them. The germline gives CDR1 MNHEY, CDR2 SVGAGI. DNA of the CDR3: TGTGCCAGCCGTCGTGAGGGGACAGATACGCAGTATTTT. Its translation: CASRREGTDTQYF.

The chain is built from TRBV29-1 and TRBJ1-1; tentatively, D is TRBD1 (5 bases). Germline CDR1 reads SQVTM; CDR2 reads ANQGSEA. This CDR3 is built from 12 residues. V gave up 4 bases and J gave up 6 bases, with 12 bases separating them. CDR3 nucleotides: TGCAGCGTTGGGGAAGTGGGGGCTGAAGCTTTCTTT. Residues: CSVGEVGAEAFF.

Comment on this clonotype: A much larger clone differs by one base, so this may be a read error. The chain joins TRBV12-3 or TRBV12-4 to TRBJ2-5; D may be TRBD2 (5 bases). Trimming left V 6 bases short and J 4 bases short, with 12 bases between. The CDR3 is 13 amino acids. CDR3: CASSLQEVETQYF. For the CDR3, the DNA is TGTGCCAGCAGCCTTCAGGAGGTAGAGACCCAGTACTTC.

The table lists this clonotype with a count of one. The chain links TRBV25-1 to TRBJ2-3, with D unclear. The CDR3 runs to 11 residues. The V gene lost 9 bases and the J gene lost 4 bases, with 8 bases spanning the gap. Germline CDR1 is MGHDK and CDR2 is SYGVNS. In DNA form, the CDR3 reads TGTGCCAGAAAAGGATCAGATACGCAGTATTTT. It specifies CARKGSDTQYF.

This clonotype was recorded only once. The V gene is TRBV5-1, the J gene TRBJ1-1; TRBD1 matches 7 bases. Germline values: CDR1 SGHRS, CDR2 YFSETQ. This CDR3 comprises 15 residues. The J segment lost 7 bases and the V segment lost 0 bases, leaving 9 bases of the junction unmatched. CDR3 coding DNA: TGCGCCAGCAGCTTGGTCCAACAGGGGCGGGGTGAAGCTTTCTTT. Translating gives CASSLVQQGRGEAFF.

This clonotype has just one count. The CDR3 here is CASSPGAGRGEKLFF. Written as DNA, the CDR3 is TGCGCCAGCAGCCCAGGAGCGGGGAGAGGCGAAAAACTGTTTTTT. This chain joins TRBV5-1 and TRBJ1-4, with no clear D. CDR3 length: 15 amino acids. Per germline, CDR1 SGHRS and CDR2 YFSETQ. Trimming shortened V by 4 bases and J by 8 bases, and 18 bases separated the two germline ends. The full variable domain, in which reference TRBV5-1 and TRBJ1-4 provide the parts outside the CDR3, is KAGVTQTPRYLIKTRGQQVTLSCSPISGHRSVSWYQQTPGQGLQFLFEYFSETQRNKGNFPGRFSGRQFSNSRSEMNVSTLELGDSALYLCASSPGAGRGEKLFFGSGTQLSVL.

Ten or more counts support this clonotype. CDR3 region: CASSHTGLAGFNEQFF. CDR3 DNA: TGTGCCAGCAGTCACACCGGACTAGCGGGGTTCAATGAGCAGTTCTTC. The V gene is TRBV12-3 or TRBV12-4, the J gene TRBJ2-1, with TRBD2 matching 12 bases. This CDR3 comprises 16 residues. V trimming: 5 bases; J trimming: 6 bases; junction bases outside the gene matches: 8.

The chain employs TRBV10-3 and TRBJ2-7, with 7 bases fitting TRBD1. The germline V gene encodes CDR1 ENHRY and CDR2 SYGVKD. V lost 3 bases, J lost 5 bases, and 10 bases stayed unmatched. The CDR3 covers 15 residues. The CDR3 protein is CAISDPRGQRNEQYF. CDR3 in DNA: TGTGCCATCAGTGACCCACGGGGACAGCGCAACGAGCAGTACTTC.

This clonotype was found a few times. The rearrangement joins TRBV7-2 to TRBJ2-1; unclear D gene. V was shortened by 5 bases and J by 4 bases, with 6 bases between the two germline ends. The CDR3 has 12 residues. The germline CDR1 and CDR2 sequences are SGHTA and FQGNSA. The CDR3 DNA reads TGTGCCAGCAGCAAACGATACAATGAGCAGTTCTTC. It codes for CASSKRYNEQFF. Full variable domain (missing parts from reference TRBV7-2 and TRBJ2-1): GAGVSQSPSNKVTEKGKDVELRCDPISGHTALYWYRQSLGQGLEFLIYFQGNSAPDKSGLPSDRFSAERTGGSVSTLTIQRTQQEDSAVYLCASSKRYNEQFFGPGTRLTVL.

Here the CDR3 reads CATSDPGGSYNEQFF. CDR3 sequence (DNA): TGTGCCACCAGTGATCCCGGGGGTTCCTACAATGAGCAGTTCTTC. The V and J genes are TRBV24-1 and TRBJ2-1; tentative D call: TRBD2 (6 bases). Germline V lookup: CDR1 KGHDR, CDR2 SFDVKD. The CDR3 is 15 amino acids. The V end was cut by 3 bases, the J end by 1 base, with 9 bases between.

The CDR3 nucleotides read TGTGCCAGCAGTTACATAGGGGGCGAGCAGTACTTC. Amino acid sequence: CASSYIGGEQYF. The genes are TRBV6-6 and TRBJ2-7, with TRBD1 as a possible D gene (6 bases). Germline V gene sequence: CDR1 MNHNY, CDR2 SVGAGI (reference sequence). CDR3 length equals 12 residues. Trimming removed 2 bases from V and 6 bases from J, with 8 bases in between.